The 24 T cell receptor beta chains listed next were all sequenced from one sample in a study of shared clonotypes between healthy human individuals. The repertoire was sequenced with immunoSEQ multiplex PCR; TCRdb's copy has only in-frame clones and lacks some. Among 2,100,000 or so clones listed, around 95% were seen once. The sequenced sample consisted of naive CD4+ T cells sorted from blood. The subset: CD45RA+ positively selected. These receptors were collected from a man aged 18 to 30 in good health.

The chain employs TRBV18 and TRBJ1-2; 11 nucleotides line up with TRBD1. The CDR3 runs to 16 residues. The V segment lost 4 bases and the J segment 3 bases; nucleotides outside the gene matches: 7. Germline CDR1 is KGHSH and CDR2 is LQKENI. The CDR3 sequence is CASSQGQGAVDYGYTF. The CDR3 DNA reads as TGTGCCAGCTCACAAGGACAGGGGGCAGTAGACTATGGCTACACCTTC.

This sequence joins TRBV10-3 and TRBJ1-1; TRBD1 matches 10 bases. V was clipped by 6 bases and J by 3 bases; unmatched bases: 4. The length of the CDR3 is 14 residues. Germline-derived CDR1 and CDR2 are ENHRY and SYGVKD. This chain's CDR3 is CAIRGQGDYTEAFF. In nucleotides, the CDR3 is TGTGCCATCAGAGGACAGGGGGATTACACTGAAGCTTTCTTT.

The J gene is TRBJ2-3, the V gene TRBV4-1, with TRBD2 identical over 11 bases. CDR1 and CDR2 (germline): MGHRA, YSYEKL. The CDR3 is 15 amino acids. V dropped 6 bases and J dropped 4; count of bases not matched to a gene: 6. CDR3 DNA sequence: TGCGCCAGCAGGGCAACTAGCGGGAGAGCAGATACGCAGTATTTT. Amino acids: CASRATSGRADTQYF.

This rearrangement joins TRBV9 to TRBJ1-2; D gene unclear. This CDR3 is built from 16 residues. From germline, CDR1 is SGDLS and CDR2 YYNGEE. V lost 4 bases to trimming and J lost 1 base, with 17 bases between them. CDR3 amino acids: CASSPELRGLNYGYTF. CDR3 in DNA: TGTGCCAGCAGCCCCGAATTAAGAGGGCTTAACTATGGCTACACCTTC.

This sequence joins TRBV30 and TRBJ2-3, with 7 bases lining up with TRBD2. Germline V gene lookup returns CDR1 GTSNPN and CDR2 SVGIG (reference sequence). Unmatched junction bases numbered 1, after V lost 4 bases and J lost 3 bases. This CDR3 is 12 amino acids long. The CDR3 DNA reads as TGTGCCTGGACGCGGGAGACAGATACGCAGTATTTT. This gives the protein CAWTRETDTQYF. The complete variable domain, with remaining parts taken from reference TRBV30 and TRBJ2-3, reads SQTIHQWPATLVQPVGSPLSLECTVEGTSNPNLYWYRQAAGRGLQLLFYSVGIGQISSEVPQNLSASRPQDRQFILSSKKLLLSDSGFYLCAWTRETDTQYFGPGTRLTVL.

The chain is built from TRBV9 and TRBJ1-2; TRBD1 aligns across 11 bases. V dropped 7 bases and J dropped 3; count of bases not matched to a gene: 14. The CDR3 sequence is 17 residues long. The germline V gene has CDR1 SGDLS and CDR2 YYNGEE. Written as DNA, the CDR3 is TGTGCCAGCGGAAATGGACAGGGGGCTGACTCTTACTATGGCTACACCTTC. Its translation: CASGNGQGADSYYGYTF.

The chain uses TRBV6-4 and TRBJ2-4; the match to TRBD2 covers 7 bases. The CDR3 is 15 residues long. Per germline, CDR1 MRHNA and CDR2 SNTAGT. Unmatched junction bases numbered 10, after V lost 5 bases and J lost 6 bases. CDR3 loop: CASSLEPGGGNIQYF. The DNA of the CDR3 is TGTGCCAGCAGTCTCGAGCCGGGAGGTGGAAACATTCAGTACTTC.

This chain links TRBV27 with TRBJ1-5; 8 positions match TRBD1. CDR1 MNHEY and CDR2 SMNVEV come from the germline V gene (reference sequence). This CDR3 is 19 amino acids long. J gave up 2 bases and V 8 bases, and 20 bases lay outside the gene matches. The DNA of the CDR3 is TGTGCCAGCCGCCTCCAAGGACAGGGTGGTTCAGGTGGCAATCAGCCCCAGCATTTT. Its translation is CASRLQGQGGSGGNQPQHF.

CDR3 in DNA: TGTGCCAGCAGCGGCGGACTAGCGGGGGGAGAGACCCAGTACTTC. This codes for CASSGGLAGGETQYF. The chain is built from TRBV11-2 and TRBJ2-5, with TRBD2 identical over 14 bases. The CDR3 is 15 residues long. Looked up from germline, CDR1 is SGHAT and CDR2 is FQNNGV. Trimming at V came to 5 bases and at J to 4 bases, leaving 3 bases not matched to a gene.

The V and J genes are TRBV28 and TRBJ2-1; D might be TRBD1 (6 bases). In germline, CDR1 is MDHEN, CDR2 SYDVKM. CDR3 length: 14 residues. V lost 2 bases, J lost 7 bases, and 12 bases lay in between. As DNA, the CDR3 is TGTGCCAGCAGTTTACAGGGGTTAAGGAATGAGCAGTTCTTC. As protein: CASSLQGLRNEQFF.

This sequence joins TRBV11-3 and TRBJ2-5; a possible D gene is TRBD1 (7 bases). In germline, CDR1 is SGHNT, CDR2 YENEEA. The CDR3 has 12 amino acids. Trimming pared 5 bases from V and 5 bases from J, leaving 9 bases between. DNA for the CDR3: TGTGCCAGCAGCGCAGGGGGGGAGACCCAGTACTTC. It translates to CASSAGGETQYF.

CDR3 DNA sequence: TGCGCCAGCAGCCAAGAAACTAGCGGGGCCTACAATGAGCAGTTCTTC. It is translated as CASSQETSGAYNEQFF. The chain carries TRBV4-3 and TRBJ2-1; TRBD2 matches at 10 bases. After removal of 0 bases from V and 2 bases from J, the junction contained 1 base not matched to a gene. CDR1 and CDR2 (germline): LGHNA, YSLEER. This CDR3 has 16 residues.

V usage is TRBV28 and J usage is TRBJ1-4, with D unresolved. There are 15 residues in the CDR3. Germline lookup yields CDR1 MDHEN and CDR2 SYDVKM. V was cut by 6 bases and J by 8 bases, with 19 bases left in between. CDR3 nucleotide sequence: TGTGCCAGCAGACACAGCCTGGGTGTAGGCGAAAAACTGTTTTTT. It codes for CASRHSLGVGEKLFF.

V is TRBV19 and J is TRBJ1-6, with D uncertain. The CDR3 is made up of 15 amino acids. Trimming left V 5 bases short and J 5 bases short, with 13 bases between. Per germline, CDR1 LNHDA and CDR2 SQIVND (reference sequence). The CDR3 sequence: CASSLGYANNSPLHF. DNA for the CDR3: TGTGCCAGTAGTCTGGGGTACGCGAATAATTCACCCCTCCACTTT.

The sample holds a few counts of this clone. V gene TRBV2 combines with J gene TRBJ1-5, with 11 bases matching TRBD1. Trimming removed 7 bases from V and 10 bases from J; junction bases left unmatched: 9. CDR1 and CDR2 from the germline V gene are SNHLY and FYNNEI. The CDR3 spans 14 residues. CDR3: CASTGQGAFFPQHF. DNA of the CDR3: TGTGCCAGCACAGGACAGGGGGCTTTCTTTCCCCAGCATTTT.

The chain carries TRBV29-1 and TRBJ2-1; 8 bases map to TRBD2. The length of the CDR3 is 16 residues. The germline V gene has CDR1 SQVTM and CDR2 ANQGSEA. Trimming at V came to 1 base and at J to 7 bases, leaving 12 bases not matched to a gene. CDR3 nucleotide sequence: TGCAGCGTTGAAGTCGGTGCGGGAGGAAATCCGAATGAGCAGTTCTTC. It encodes CSVEVGAGGNPNEQFF.

This clone was observed once. V and J are TRBV7-8 and TRBJ1-5, with D tentatively TRBD1 (6 bases). V lost 0 bases and J 0 bases, leaving 18 bases between the germline ends. CDR1 is SGHVS, CDR2 FQNEAQ, per germline. The CDR3 spans 19 residues. This CDR3 reads CASSLAQGPRVYSNQPQHF. In DNA form, the CDR3 reads TGTGCCAGCAGCTTAGCGCAGGGGCCGCGCGTTTATAGCAATCAGCCCCAGCATTTT.

This clone is a singleton in its sample. The rearrangement joins TRBV5-1 to TRBJ2-3; the D is unclear. CDR3 size: 13 residues. With 1 base removed from V and 5 bases from J, the gap between germline ends came to 8 bases. From germline, CDR1 is SGHRS and CDR2 YFSETQ. Written as DNA, the CDR3 is TGCGCCAGCAGCTTGACTCCCCAAGATACGCAGTATTTT. As protein: CASSLTPQDTQYF.

The chain couples TRBV6-1 to TRBJ2-5; 9 positions agree with TRBD2. V lost 0 bases to trimming and J lost 1 base; unmatched junction nucleotides: 15. The CDR3 length is 20 residues. CDR1 and CDR2 from the germline V gene are MNHNS and SASEGT. In DNA, the CDR3 is TGTGCCAGCAGTGAAGCGCTTCGCGGGGGGGCCGGGGTGGTCCAAGAGACCCAGTACTTC. Its protein is CASSEALRGGAGVVQETQYF.

The genes are TRBV5-1 and TRBJ1-1; D is ambiguous. Germline V CDR1 and CDR2: SGHRS, YFSETQ. This CDR3 has 19 amino acids. Between the trimmed V and J ends, which lost 2 bases and 2 bases, there was a span of 25 bases. The CDR3 DNA reads as TGCGCCAGCAGCTTCTCAGACGAGCCGTGGGCAGAGTTCAACACTGAAGCTTTCTTT. Translating it yields CASSFSDEPWAEFNTEAFF.

The chain couples TRBV5-1 to TRBJ2-7, with no clear D. The germline gives CDR1 SGHRS, CDR2 YFSETQ. The length of the CDR3 is 12 residues. V was trimmed by 4 bases and J by 6 bases, leaving 11 bases between them. CDR3 protein: CASSLRTGEQYF. CDR3 DNA sequence: TGCGCCAGCAGCCTACGGACGGGCGAGCAGTACTTC. The variable domain in full, completed from reference TRBV5-1 and TRBJ2-7, reads KAGVTQTPRYLIKTRGQQVTLSCSPISGHRSVSWYQQTPGQGLQFLFEYFSETQRNKGNFPGRFSGRQFSNSRSEMNVSTLELGDSALYLCASSLRTGEQYFGPGTRLTVT.

The rearrangement joins TRBV4-2 to TRBJ2-7, with 10 nucleotides matching TRBD2. V shed 0 bases and J 6 bases; nucleotides not matched to a gene: 8. From germline, CDR1 is LGHNA and CDR2 YNFKEQ. The CDR3 extends over 16 amino acids. This CDR3 is CASSQDSAGGPLEQYF. DNA of the CDR3: TGTGCCAGCAGCCAAGATTCAGCGGGGGGGCCGCTCGAGCAGTACTTC.

The chain couples TRBV11-2 to TRBJ1-1; 8 bases fit TRBD1. With 1 base clipped from V and 5 bases from J, the junction kept 6 bases outside the gene matches. Germline CDR1 SGHAT, CDR2 FQNNGV. The CDR3 contains 15 residues. For the CDR3, the DNA is TGTGCCAGCAGCTTAGGTACCGGGACAGGAACTGAAGCTTTCTTT. It codes for CASSLGTGTGTEAFF. Filled out from reference TRBV11-2 and TRBJ1-1, the complete variable domain reads EAGVAQSPRYKIIEKRQSVAFWCNPISGHATLYWYQQILGQGPKLLIQFQNNGVVDDSQLPKDRFSAERLKGVDSTLKIQPAKLEDSAVYLCASSLGTGTGTEAFFGQGTRLTVV.

The chain recombines TRBV15 with TRBJ1-2; D remains ambiguous. CDR1 LNHNV and CDR2 YYDKDF come from the germline V gene (reference sequence). V was shortened by 5 bases and J by 8 bases, with 18 bases between the two germline ends. The CDR3 runs 14 residues. CDR3 protein: CATSEYTSGGGYTF. The CDR3 DNA reads as TGTGCCACCAGCGAATACACGTCGGGTGGCGGCTACACCTTC.